This T cell receptor beta chain was captured by sequencing in a study of T-cell memory formation after mild COVID-19 (dated by TCRdb to 2020 to 2023). For the wider study: Most TCR sequence clusters were specific to one of the two donors. In two donors, T-cell clones that expanded and contracted after mild COVID-19 were tracked by sequencing TCRalpha and TCRbeta repertoires over time. The cohort was made up of two young adult volunteers, one female and one male, who were previously healthy.

Ficoll-Paque density gradient centrifugation was the method used to isolate PBMCs. This sample was sequenced with an Illumina NovaSeq 6000. TCRalpha and TCRbeta cDNA libraries were constructed by 5'RACE with constant-segment primers, with sample barcodes and unique molecular identifiers being introduced. RNA was extracted from every sample with Trizol reagent. The libraries were amplified in two PCR steps, and the second step added a second sample barcode and Illumina TruSeq adapters. Sequencing of libraries was performed on an Illumina NovaSeq with 2 x 150 bp paired-end reads. For the original study's pipeline: Reads were demultiplexed and collapsed into UMI-guided consensus sequences with migec v1.2.7. With mixcr v2.1.11, UMI consensuses were aligned to TRA and TRB V and J templates and assembled into clonotypes. Clonotypes were classified as expanded or contracted when called significant by both edgeR and NoisET, with noise models trained on biological replicates. For edgeR calls, a false discovery rate-adjusted p below 0.01 and a log2 fold-change threshold of 1 were applied. As an exploratory analysis of dynamics, PCA with hierarchical clustering was applied to max-normalized trajectories of the 1000 most abundant clonotypes. The CD4 or CD8 phenotype of responding clones was assigned using the separately sequenced CD4+ and CD8+ repertoires. TCRdb reprocessed the public reads (quality trimming at Q25 with fastp, clone calling with MiXCR) and kept in-frame beta chains. For every CDR3 protein sequence, its rows merge into one entry that carries the most common genes and DNA. V and J calls and clone size were set by TCRdb, not the authors. The sample records some 210,000 distinct CDR3 sequences, 15% to 20% of which are singletons. The ten largest clones represent around 2.4% of the sample.

V loses 9 bases, J loses 8 bases, and the germline ends lie 13 bases apart. Inclusive of the bounding cysteine and phenylalanine, the CDR3 is 12 residues long. CDR3 DNA only is kept here, 36 bases in frame from base 1. The CDR1 and CDR2 encoded by the germline V gene are WSHSY and SAAADI. Remarks on this clonotype: Its target antigen remains unknown. One base away there is no much larger clone; base qualities are not given.

What the authors observed across the whole study: The study included only a couple of mild cases, and larger cohorts that include severe cases with pre-infection samples were judged to be necessary. Contracting CD4+ clones turned up mainly in the CM and EM memory subsets, whereas EMRA was where CD8+ clones were enriched. SARS-CoV-2 specificity of the second-wave clones peaking on day 37 was not confirmed. The detection of some responding clones in pre-infection memory suggests that pre-existing cross-reactive memory T cells joined the SARS-CoV-2 response. From day 15 to 85, contracting clones showed balanced CD4/CD8 phenotypes, whereas a second wave of clones that expanded from day 15 to 37 leaned towards CD4+.

Recombination joined TRBV10-2 with TRBJ1-4; the D gene is perhaps TRBD1, from 5 matching bases. This sequence was found in an adult woman who had mild COVID-19 (a few samples of this study predate the infection). The sample titles of this study are shuffled in the database, so cell type and time point are left out; the donor was told from shared clones. Sequencing input: PBMCs or a T cell subset sorted from them (not recorded which). CDR3 reads: CARKQAGEKLFF. Read as DNA, the sequence is TGCGCCAGAAAACAGGCCGGAGAAAAACTGTTTTTT.